This TCR beta chain was sequenced in a study of blood T cell repertoires in COVID-19. Study details: Donors in the United States, Italy and Spain gave samples during acute or convalescent COVID-19. PBMCs, B-cell-depleted T cells, or T cells were the source of the cDNA or gDNA that made up the material.

This CDR3 has 15 residues. CDR1 is SGHDT and CDR2 is YYEEEE in the germline V gene. V was pared by 1 base and J by 2 bases, with 11 bases between. In the authors' methods: Cell counts per sample came from amplifying reference gene primers. Repertoires were generated with immunoSEQ multiplex PCR, while TCRdb's copy carries only in-frame clones and drops some. V, J and clone size reflect that table, while D and trimming were determined from the DNA. The sample holds 400,000 to 550,000 clones; around nine tenths are singletons and the top ten take roughly 4%. The clonotype originates from a woman in her twenties or thirties with acute or convalescent COVID-19. The material sequenced was peripheral blood. The chain has TRBV5-6 and TRBJ2-3, with D unresolved. The CDR3 protein is CASSLLTQLTDTQYF. The CDR3 DNA sequence: TGTGCCAGCAGCTTGTTGACACAGCTCACAGATACGCAGTATTTT.